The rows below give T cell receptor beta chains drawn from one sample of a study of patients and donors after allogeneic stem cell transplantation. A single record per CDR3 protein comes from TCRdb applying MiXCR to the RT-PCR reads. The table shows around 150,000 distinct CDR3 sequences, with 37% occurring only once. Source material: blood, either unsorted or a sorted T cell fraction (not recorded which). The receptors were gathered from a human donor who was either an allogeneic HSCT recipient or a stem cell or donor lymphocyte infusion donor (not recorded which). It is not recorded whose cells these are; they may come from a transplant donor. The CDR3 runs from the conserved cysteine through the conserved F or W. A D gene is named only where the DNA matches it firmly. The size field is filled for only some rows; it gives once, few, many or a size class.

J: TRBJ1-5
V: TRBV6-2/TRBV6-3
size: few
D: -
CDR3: CASSYSWRSNQPQHF
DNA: TGTGCCAGCAGTTACTCGTGGCGTAGCAATCAGCCCCAGCATTTT

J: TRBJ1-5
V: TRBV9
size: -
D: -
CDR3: CASSVDGSYNQPQHF
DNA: TGTGCCAGCAGCGTAGACGGCTCATACAATCAGCCCCAGCATTTT

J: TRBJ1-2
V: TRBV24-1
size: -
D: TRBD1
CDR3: CATSEQGAGGYTF
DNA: TGTGCCACCAGTGAGCAGGGGGCGGGCGGCTACACCTTC

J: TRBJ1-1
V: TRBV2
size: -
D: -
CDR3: CASSDSLVGVTEAFF
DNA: TGTGCCAGCAGTGACTCCTTGGTAGGGGTCACTGAAGCTTTCTTT

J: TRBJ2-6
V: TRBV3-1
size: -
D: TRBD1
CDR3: CASSPDRVGANVLTF
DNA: TGTGCCAGCAGCCCGGACAGGGTCGGGGCCAACGTCCTGACTTTC

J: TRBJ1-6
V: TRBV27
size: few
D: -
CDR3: CASSLSTGSGNSPLHF
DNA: TGTGCCAGCAGTTTATCAACGGGTTCTGGTAATTCACCCCTCCACTTT

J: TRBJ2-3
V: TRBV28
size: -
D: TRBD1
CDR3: CASNPLQGAGRDTQYF
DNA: TGTGCCAGCAATCCGCTACAGGGGGCCGGGAGAGATACGCAGTATTTT

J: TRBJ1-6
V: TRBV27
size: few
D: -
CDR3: CASSLFQYNSPLHF
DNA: TGTGCCAGCAGTTTATTTCAGTATAATTCACCCCTCCACTTT

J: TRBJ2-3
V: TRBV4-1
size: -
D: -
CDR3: CASSPFQGWGTDTQYF
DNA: TGCGCCAGCAGCCCCTTCCAGGGGTGGGGCACAGATACGCAGTATTTT

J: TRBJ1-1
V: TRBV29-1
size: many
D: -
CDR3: CSVASQENTEAFF
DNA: TGCAGCGTTGCGAGTCAGGAGAACACTGAAGCTTTCTTT

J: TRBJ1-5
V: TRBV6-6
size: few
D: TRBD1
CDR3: CASRDQGASGLPQHF
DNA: TGTGCCAGCAGAGATCAGGGGGCGAGCGGATTGCCCCAGCATTTT

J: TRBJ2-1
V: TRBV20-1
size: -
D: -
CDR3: CSASDSFYNEQFF
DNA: TGCAGTGCTAGCGACAGTTTTTACAATGAGCAGTTCTTC

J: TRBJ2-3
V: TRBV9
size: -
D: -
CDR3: CASNGQSTDTQYF
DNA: TGTGCCAGCAATGGGCAGAGCACAGATACGCAGTATTTT

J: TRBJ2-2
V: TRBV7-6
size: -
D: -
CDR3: CASSSGGVNTGELFF
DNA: TGTGCCAGCAGCTCTGGTGGGGTGAACACCGGGGAGCTGTTTTTT

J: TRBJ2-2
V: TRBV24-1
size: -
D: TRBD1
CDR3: CATSDLTGTGGTGELFF
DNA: TGTGCCACCAGTGATCTCACAGGGACAGGGGGCACCGGGGAGCTGTTTTTT

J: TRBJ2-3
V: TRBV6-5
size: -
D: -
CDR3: CASSAGASDTQYF
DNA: TGTGCCAGCAGTGCGGGGGCCTCAGATACGCAGTATTTT

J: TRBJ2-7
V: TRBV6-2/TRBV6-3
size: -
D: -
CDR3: CASSYGSRVLRPYEQYF
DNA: TGTGCCAGCAGTTACGGTTCACGGGTACTACGGCCCTACGAGCAGTACTTC

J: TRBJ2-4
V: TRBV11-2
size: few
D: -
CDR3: CASSPIRAKNIQYF
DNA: TGTGCCAGCAGCCCGATTCGGGCCAAAAACATTCAGTACTTC

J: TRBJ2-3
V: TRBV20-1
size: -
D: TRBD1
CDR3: CSASDRGRLMDTQYF
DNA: TGCAGTGCCTCAGACAGGGGGAGGCTTATGGATACGCAGTATTTT

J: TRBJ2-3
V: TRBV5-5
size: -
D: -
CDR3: CASSLERLGTDTQYF
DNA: TGTGCCAGCAGCTTAGAACGACTGGGCACAGATACGCAGTATTTT

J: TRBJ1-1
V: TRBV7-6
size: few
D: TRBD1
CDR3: CASLGGRDTEAFF
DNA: TGTGCCAGCCTAGGGGGCAGGGACACTGAAGCTTTCTTT

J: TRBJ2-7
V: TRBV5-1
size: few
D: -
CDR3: CASSLVSDPYEQYF
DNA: TGCGCCAGCAGCTTGGTGTCCGACCCCTACGAGCAGTACTTC

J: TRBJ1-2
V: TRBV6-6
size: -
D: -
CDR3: CASTTTGYAYGYTF
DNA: TGTGCCAGCACCACTACAGGGTACGCCTATGGCTACACCTTC

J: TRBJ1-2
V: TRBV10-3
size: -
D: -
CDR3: CAISAGDLYGYTF
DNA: TGTGCCATCAGTGCAGGGGACCTCTATGGCTACACCTTC

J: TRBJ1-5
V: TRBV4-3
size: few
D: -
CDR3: CASSQTRGNRNQPQHF
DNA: TGCGCCAGCAGCCAAACGAGGGGAAACCGCAATCAGCCCCAGCATTTT

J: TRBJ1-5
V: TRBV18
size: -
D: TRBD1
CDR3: CASSPGDSEPQHF
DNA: TGTGCCAGCTCACCGGGGGACAGCGAGCCCCAGCATTTT

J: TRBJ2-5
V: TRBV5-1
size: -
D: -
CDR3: CASSYNQETQYF
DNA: TGCGCCAGCAGCTACAACCAAGAGACCCAGTACTTC

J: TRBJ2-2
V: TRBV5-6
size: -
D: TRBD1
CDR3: CASSFRGPNTGELFF
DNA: TGTGCCAGCAGCTTCAGGGGGCCGAACACCGGGGAGCTGTTTTTT

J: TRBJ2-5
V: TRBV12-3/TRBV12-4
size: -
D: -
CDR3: CASSLASPSTVETQYF
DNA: TGTGCCAGCAGTTTAGCCTCACCCTCGACAGTGGAGACCCAGTACTTC

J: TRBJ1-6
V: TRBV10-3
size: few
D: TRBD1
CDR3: CAISESPGQPLHF
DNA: TGTGCCATCAGTGAGTCTCCGGGACAGCCCCTCCACTTT

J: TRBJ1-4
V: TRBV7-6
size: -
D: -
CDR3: CASSLVTSDKLFF
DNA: TGTGCCAGCAGCTTAGTTACGTCGGACAAACTGTTTTTT

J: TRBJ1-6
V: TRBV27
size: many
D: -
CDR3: CASSFSDRPSPPLHF
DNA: TGTGCCAGCAGTTTCTCCGACAGGCCCTCACCACCCCTCCACTTT

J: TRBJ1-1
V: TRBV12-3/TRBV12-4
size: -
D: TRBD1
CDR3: CATRDRGPMNTEAFF
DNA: TGTGCCACCAGGGACAGGGGCCCGATGAACACTGAAGCTTTCTTT

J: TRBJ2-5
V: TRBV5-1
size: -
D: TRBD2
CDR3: CASSTLASGGLETQYF
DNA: TGCGCCAGCAGCACCCTAGCTAGCGGGGGGCTGGAGACCCAGTACTTC

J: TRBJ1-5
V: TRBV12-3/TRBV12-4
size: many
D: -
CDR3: CASSQGGGYQPQHF
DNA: TGTGCCAGCAGCCAGGGCGGGGGGTATCAGCCCCAGCATTTT

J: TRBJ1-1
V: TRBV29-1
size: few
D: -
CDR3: CSVESGWNTEAFF
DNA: TGCAGCGTTGAATCAGGATGGAACACTGAAGCTTTCTTT

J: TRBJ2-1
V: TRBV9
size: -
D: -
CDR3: CASSGAHGNKQFF
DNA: TGTGCCAGCAGCGGAGCTCACGGCAATAAGCAGTTCTTC

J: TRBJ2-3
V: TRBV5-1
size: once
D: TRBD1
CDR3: CASSLEDRGPDTQYF
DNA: TGCGCCAGCAGCTTGGAGGACAGGGGCCCAGATACGCAGTATTTT

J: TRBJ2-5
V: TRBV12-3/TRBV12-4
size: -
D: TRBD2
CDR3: CASSPQAGGPRETQYF
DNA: TGTGCCAGCAGTCCCCAAGCGGGGGGGCCGAGGGAGACCCAGTACTTC

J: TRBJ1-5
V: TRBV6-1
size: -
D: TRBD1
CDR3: CASSDGTGNQPQHF
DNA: TGTGCCAGCAGTGACGGGACAGGAAATCAGCCCCAGCATTTT

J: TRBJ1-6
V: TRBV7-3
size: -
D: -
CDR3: CASSLSSYNSPLHF
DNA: TGTGCCAGCAGTTTGAGCTCCTATAATTCACCCCTCCACTTT

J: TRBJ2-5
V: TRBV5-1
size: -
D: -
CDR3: CASSFDLRGETQYF
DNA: TGCGCCAGCAGCTTCGACCTTAGAGGAGAGACCCAGTACTTC

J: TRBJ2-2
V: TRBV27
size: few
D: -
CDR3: CAGTPGPNTGELFF
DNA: TGTGCCGGCACCCCGGGCCCGAACACCGGGGAGCTGTTTTTT

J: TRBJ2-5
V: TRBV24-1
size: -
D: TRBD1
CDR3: CATSDLAGGRETQYF
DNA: TGTGCCACCAGTGATCTGGCAGGGGGCAGAGAGACCCAGTACTTC

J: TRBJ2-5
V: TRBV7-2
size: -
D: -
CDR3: CASSPLGQIQETQYF
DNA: TGTGCCAGCAGCCCCCTCGGACAGATCCAAGAGACCCAGTACTTC

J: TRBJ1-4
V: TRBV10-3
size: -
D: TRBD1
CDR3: CAISEGPDRAGKLFF
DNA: TGTGCCATCAGTGAAGGTCCGGACAGGGCTGGAAAACTGTTTTTT

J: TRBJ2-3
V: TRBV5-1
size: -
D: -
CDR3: CASSLEGADTQYF
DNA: TGCGCCAGCAGCTTGGAGGGGGCAGATACGCAGTATTTT

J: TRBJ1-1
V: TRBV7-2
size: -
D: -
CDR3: CASSLGVLNTEAFF
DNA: TGTGCCAGCAGCTTAGGAGTTTTGAACACTGAAGCTTTCTTT

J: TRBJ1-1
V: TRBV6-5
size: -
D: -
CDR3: CASFTGTENTEAFF
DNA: TGTGCCAGCTTCACGGGGACCGAGAACACTGAAGCTTTCTTT